The T cell receptor beta chain described here comes from a study of CD8 T cells in ankylosing spondylitis. CDR1 is SGHTA and CDR2 is FQGNSA in the germline V gene. The CDR3 runs to 15 residues. Trimming pared 5 bases from V and 0 bases from J, leaving 11 bases between. Whole-study results and caveats: What seemed typical of ankylosing spondylitis blood was a TCR beta motif built from fewer than ten highly homologous variants.

TCRdb independently ran MiXCR on the 5' RACE reads; one entry per CDR3 protein. In the table there are around 890,000 distinct CDR3 sequences, about 10% of which are singletons. This clonotype was recorded many times. Its antigen is undetermined. The receptor was isolated from a male donor with ankylosing spondylitis. The chain couples TRBV7-2 to TRBJ2-1; unclear D gene. Sequenced sample: blood, either unsorted or a sorted T cell fraction (not recorded which). The CDR3 reads CASSIRAFSYNEQFF. In DNA form, the CDR3 reads TGTGCCAGCAGCATCCGGGCCTTCTCCTACAATGAGCAGTTCTTC.